This entry features one T cell receptor beta chain sequence. Its antigen is unidentified. Germline-derived CDR1 and CDR2 are SGHVS and FQNEAQ. The CDR3 is 14 residues long. V was cut by 4 bases and J by 6 bases, with 16 bases left in between. This specimen belongs to a study of cytomegalovirus exposure and HLA in healthy donors. Study findings and constraints: Later, TCR association rates were found to vary by HLA locus, highest for DRB1 and lowest for HLA-C.

Both 60 Vbeta primers and 13 Jbeta primers went into the PCR. The method was immunoSEQ multiplex PCR; TCRdb's version includes in-frame clones alone and lacks a portion of them. Across roughly 40,000 clones, the top ten clones capture 7% to 9.5% of the sample. This clonotype originated in a man aged 35 to 55 in good health and CMV-seropositive. The chain uses TRBV7-8 and TRBJ2-7; weak D call: TRBD1 (5 bases). Sequencing was performed on PBMCs. CDR3 region: CASSSGARMGEQYF. CDR3 nucleotide sequence: TGTGCCAGCAGCTCTGGGGCGCGGATGGGCGAGCAGTACTTC. The full variable domain, its missing parts supplied by reference TRBV7-8 and TRBJ2-7, is GAGVSQSPRYKVAKRGQDVALRCDPISGHVSLFWYQQALGQGPEFLTYFQNEAQLDKSGLPSDRFFAERPEGSVSTLKIQRTQQEDSAVYLCASSSGARMGEQYFGPGTRLTVT.